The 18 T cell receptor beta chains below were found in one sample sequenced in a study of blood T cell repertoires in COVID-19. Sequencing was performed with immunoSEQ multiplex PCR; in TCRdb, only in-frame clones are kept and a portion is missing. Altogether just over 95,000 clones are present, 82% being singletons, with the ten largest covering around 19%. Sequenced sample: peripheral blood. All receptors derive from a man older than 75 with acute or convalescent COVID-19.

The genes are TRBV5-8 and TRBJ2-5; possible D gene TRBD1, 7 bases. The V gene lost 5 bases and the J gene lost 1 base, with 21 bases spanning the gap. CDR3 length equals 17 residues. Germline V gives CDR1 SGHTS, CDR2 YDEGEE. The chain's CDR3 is CASSKPGGRRAQETQYF. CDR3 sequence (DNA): TGTGCCAGCAGTAAACCAGGGGGAAGGAGGGCCCAAGAGACCCAGTACTTC.

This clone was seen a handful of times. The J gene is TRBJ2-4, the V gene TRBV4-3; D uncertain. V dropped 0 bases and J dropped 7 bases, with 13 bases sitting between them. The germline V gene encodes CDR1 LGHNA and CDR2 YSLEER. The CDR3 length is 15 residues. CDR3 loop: CASSQDLGVGNIQYF. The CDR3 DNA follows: TGCGCCAGCAGCCAAGATCTCGGAGTCGGTAACATTCAGTACTTC.

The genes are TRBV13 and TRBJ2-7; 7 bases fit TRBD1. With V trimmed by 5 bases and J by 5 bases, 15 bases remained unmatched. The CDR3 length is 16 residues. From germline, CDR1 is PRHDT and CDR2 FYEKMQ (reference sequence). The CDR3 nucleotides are TGTGCCAGCAGCCGAACGAGGACAGGAGGCCCCCACGAGCAGTACTTC. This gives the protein CASSRTRTGGPHEQYF.

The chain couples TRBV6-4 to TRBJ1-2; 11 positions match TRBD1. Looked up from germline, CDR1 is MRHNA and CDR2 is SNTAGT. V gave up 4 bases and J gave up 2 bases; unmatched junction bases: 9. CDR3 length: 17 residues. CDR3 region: CASSAGTGGALNYGYTF. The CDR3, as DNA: TGTGCCAGCAGTGCGGGGACAGGGGGAGCCCTCAACTATGGCTACACCTTC.

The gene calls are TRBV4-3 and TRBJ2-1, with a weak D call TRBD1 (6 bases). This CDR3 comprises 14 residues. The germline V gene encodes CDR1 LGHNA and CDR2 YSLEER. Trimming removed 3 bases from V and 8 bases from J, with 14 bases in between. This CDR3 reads CASSHDQGSYEQFF. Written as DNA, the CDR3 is TGCGCCAGCAGCCACGACCAGGGGAGTTATGAGCAGTTCTTC.

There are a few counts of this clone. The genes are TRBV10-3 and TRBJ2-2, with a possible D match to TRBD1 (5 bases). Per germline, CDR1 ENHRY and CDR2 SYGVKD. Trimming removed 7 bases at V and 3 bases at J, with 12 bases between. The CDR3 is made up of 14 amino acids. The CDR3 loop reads CAITPDSYTGELFF. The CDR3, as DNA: TGTGCCATCACTCCTGACAGCTACACCGGGGAGCTGTTTTTT.

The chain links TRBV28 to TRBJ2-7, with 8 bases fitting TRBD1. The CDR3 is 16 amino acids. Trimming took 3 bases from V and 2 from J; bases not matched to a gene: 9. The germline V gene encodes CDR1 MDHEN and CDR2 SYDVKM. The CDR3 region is CASSLGTGLLTYEQYF. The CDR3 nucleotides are TGTGCCAGCAGTTTGGGGACAGGCCTCCTTACCTACGAGCAGTACTTC.

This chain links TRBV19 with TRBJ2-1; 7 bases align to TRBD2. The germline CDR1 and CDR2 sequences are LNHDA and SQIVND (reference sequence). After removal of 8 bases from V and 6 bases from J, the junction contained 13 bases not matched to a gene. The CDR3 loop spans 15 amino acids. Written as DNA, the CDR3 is TGTGCCAGTCGCCCAGCGGGAAAGATTATCAATGAGCAGTTCTTC. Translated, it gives CASRPAGKIINEQFF.

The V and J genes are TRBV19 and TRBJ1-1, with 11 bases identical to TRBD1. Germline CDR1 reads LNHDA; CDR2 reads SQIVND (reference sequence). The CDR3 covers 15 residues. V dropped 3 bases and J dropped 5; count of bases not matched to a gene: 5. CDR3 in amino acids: CASSMDRGHRTEAFF. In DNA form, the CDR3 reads TGTGCCAGTAGTATGGACAGGGGGCACCGGACTGAAGCTTTCTTT. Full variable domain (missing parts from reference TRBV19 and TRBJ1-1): DGGITQSPKYLFRKEGQNVTLSCEQNLNHDAMYWYRQDPGQGLRLIYYSQIVNDFQKGDIAEGYSVSREKKESFPLTVTSAQKNPTAFYLCASSMDRGHRTEAFFGQGTRLTVV.

The CDR3 protein is CSVAGPAYNEQFF. The CDR3 DNA follows: TGCAGCGTAGCGGGACCGGCATACAATGAGCAGTTCTTC. The rearrangement links TRBV29-1 to TRBJ2-1; 7 nucleotides match TRBD2. Trimming at V came to 6 bases and at J to 4 bases, leaving 6 bases not matched to a gene. The CDR3 runs to 13 residues. From germline, CDR1 is SQVTM and CDR2 ANQGSEA.

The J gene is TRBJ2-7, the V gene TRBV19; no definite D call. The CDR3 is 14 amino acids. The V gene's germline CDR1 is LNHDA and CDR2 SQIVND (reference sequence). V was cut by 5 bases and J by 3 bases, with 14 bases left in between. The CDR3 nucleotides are TGTGCCAGTAGTTCCAGCCCCCGACTCTACGAGCAGTACTTC. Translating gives CASSSSPRLYEQYF.

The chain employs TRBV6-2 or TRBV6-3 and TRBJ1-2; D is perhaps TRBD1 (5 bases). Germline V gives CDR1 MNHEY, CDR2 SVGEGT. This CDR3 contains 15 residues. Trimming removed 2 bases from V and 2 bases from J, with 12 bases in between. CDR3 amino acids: CASSYGRGYNYGYTF. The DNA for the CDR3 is TGTGCCAGCAGTTACGGGCGGGGCTACAACTATGGCTACACCTTC.

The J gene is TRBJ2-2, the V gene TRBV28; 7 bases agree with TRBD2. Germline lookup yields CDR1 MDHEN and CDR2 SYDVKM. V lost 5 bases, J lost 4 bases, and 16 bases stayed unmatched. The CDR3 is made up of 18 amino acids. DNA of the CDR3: TGTGCCAGCAGTCCTGTTCTGCAGACGGGACTACGCACCGGGGAGCTGTTTTTT. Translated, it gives CASSPVLQTGLRTGELFF.

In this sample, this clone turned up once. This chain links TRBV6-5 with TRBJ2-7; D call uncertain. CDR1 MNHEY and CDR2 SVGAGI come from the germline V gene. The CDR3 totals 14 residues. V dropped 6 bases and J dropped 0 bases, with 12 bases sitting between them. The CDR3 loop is CASSPPGSSYEQYF. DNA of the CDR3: TGTGCCAGCAGCCCCCCAGGCAGCTCCTACGAGCAGTACTTC.

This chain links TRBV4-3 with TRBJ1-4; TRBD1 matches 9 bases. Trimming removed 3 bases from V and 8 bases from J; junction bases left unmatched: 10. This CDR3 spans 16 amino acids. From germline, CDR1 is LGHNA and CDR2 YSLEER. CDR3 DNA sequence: TGCGCCAGCAGCCAGAGGACCGACAGGGGGAGGGAAAAACTGTTTTTT. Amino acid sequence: CASSQRTDRGREKLFF.

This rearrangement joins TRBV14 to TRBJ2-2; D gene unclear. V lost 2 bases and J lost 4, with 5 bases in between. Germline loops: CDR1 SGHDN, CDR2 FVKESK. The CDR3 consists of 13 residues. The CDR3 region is CASSQRFTGELFF. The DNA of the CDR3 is TGTGCCAGCAGCCAACGGTTCACCGGGGAGCTGTTTTTT.

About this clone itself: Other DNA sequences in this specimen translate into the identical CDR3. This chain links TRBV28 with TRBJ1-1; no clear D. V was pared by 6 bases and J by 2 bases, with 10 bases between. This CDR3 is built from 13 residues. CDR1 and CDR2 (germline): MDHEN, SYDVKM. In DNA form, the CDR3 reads TGTGCCAGCAGACCCACGGTTAACACTGAAGCTTTCTTT. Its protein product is CASRPTVNTEAFF. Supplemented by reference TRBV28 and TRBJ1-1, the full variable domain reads DVKVTQSSRYLVKRTGEKVFLECVQDMDHENMFWYRQDPGLGLRLIYFSYDVKMKEKGDIPEGYSVSREKKERFSLILESASTNQTSMYLCASRPTVNTEAFFGQGTRLTVV.

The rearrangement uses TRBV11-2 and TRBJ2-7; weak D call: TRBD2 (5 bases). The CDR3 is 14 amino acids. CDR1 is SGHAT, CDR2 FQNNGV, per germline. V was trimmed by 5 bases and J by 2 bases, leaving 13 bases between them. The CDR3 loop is CASSQTGSPYEQYF. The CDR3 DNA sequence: TGTGCCAGCAGCCAAACGGGGTCCCCCTACGAGCAGTACTTC. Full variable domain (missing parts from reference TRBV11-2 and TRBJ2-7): EAGVAQSPRYKIIEKRQSVAFWCNPISGHATLYWYQQILGQGPKLLIQFQNNGVVDDSQLPKDRFSAERLKGVDSTLKIQPAKLEDSAVYLCASSQTGSPYEQYFGPGTRLTVT.